One sample yielded the 22 T cell receptor beta chains listed below, sequenced in a study of T cell responses to AZD1222 COVID-19 vaccine. Data came from immunoSEQ multiplex PCR; TCRdb stores just in-frame clones and leaves some out. This sample has some 120,000 clones, with 90% found just once. The sample in question was peripheral blood, obtained on day 0 of AZD1222 vaccination. The receptor set was obtained from an adult in good health.

The table lists this clone with a few counts. This rearrangement joins TRBV7-9 to TRBJ1-4; 10 bases are shared with TRBD1. Germline V gene sequence: CDR1 SEHNR, CDR2 FQNEAQ (reference sequence). The CDR3 loop spans 14 amino acids. J lost 8 bases, V lost 7 bases, and 7 bases had no gene match. The CDR3 nucleotides read TGTGCCAGCATCGAGGGACAGGGGCAAGAAAAACTGTTTTTT. Its translation is CASIEGQGQEKLFF.

The CDR3 DNA follows: TGTGCCAGCAGATTGGACGGAGTCTCCAATTCACCCCTCCACTTT. It is translated as CASRLDGVSNSPLHF. V and J are TRBV27 and TRBJ1-6; D is ambiguous. Between the trimmed V and J ends, which lost 6 bases and 7 bases, there was a span of 16 bases. Germline loops: CDR1 MNHEY, CDR2 SMNVEV (reference sequence). This CDR3 is built from 15 residues.

V gene TRBV12-3 or TRBV12-4 combines with J gene TRBJ1-1; D is ambiguous. Between the trimmed V and J ends, which lost 0 bases and 3 bases, there was a span of 2 bases. The CDR3 spans 12 residues. This CDR3 is CASSLADTEAFF. The CDR3 DNA reads TGTGCCAGCAGTTTAGCGGACACTGAAGCTTTCTTT.

The chain employs TRBV7-9 and TRBJ1-4, with D unclear. The CDR3 has 13 amino acids. The germline CDR1 and CDR2 sequences are SEHNR and FQNEAQ (reference sequence). V dropped 5 bases and J dropped 4 bases, with 8 bases sitting between them. CDR3 bases: TGTGCCAGCAGCATCGCCAATAATGAAAAACTGTTTTTT. Its translation is CASSIANNEKLFF.

The chain carries TRBV19 and TRBJ2-1, with 7 bases aligning to TRBD2. With 9 bases clipped from V and 8 bases from J, the junction kept 16 bases outside the gene matches. CDR1 and CDR2 from the germline V gene are LNHDA and SQIVND (reference sequence). The CDR3 covers 15 residues. This CDR3 is CASITTGGSTDEQFF. As DNA, the CDR3 is TGTGCCAGCATCACGACTGGCGGGAGTACGGATGAGCAGTTCTTC.

The CDR3 region is CSAAAGETQYF. In nucleotides, the CDR3 is TGCAGTGCGGCCGCGGGGGAGACCCAGTACTTC. The chain recombines TRBV20-1 with TRBJ2-5, with D tentatively TRBD2 (6 bases). V dropped 6 bases and J dropped 5 bases, with 10 bases sitting between them. The length of the CDR3 is 11 residues. Germline V lookup: CDR1 DFQATT, CDR2 SNEGSKA (reference sequence).

This chain joins TRBV30 and TRBJ1-1, with 10 nucleotides matching TRBD1. The CDR3 consists of 12 residues. Germline lookup yields CDR1 GTSNPN and CDR2 SVGIG (reference sequence). V lost 8 bases to trimming and J lost 4 bases; unmatched junction nucleotides: 4. CDR3 bases: TGTGCCGGGGACAGGGGAGGCACTGAAGCTTTCTTT. This codes for CAGDRGGTEAFF.

The chain recombines TRBV19 with TRBJ1-1; 10 bases map to TRBD1. The CDR3 runs to 14 residues. After removal of 6 bases from V and 0 bases from J, the junction contained 1 base not matched to a gene. The germline V gene encodes CDR1 LNHDA and CDR2 SQIVND (reference sequence). In DNA form, the CDR3 reads TGTGCCAGTAGGGACAGGGGGATGAACACTGAAGCTTTCTTT. It specifies CASRDRGMNTEAFF.

The CDR3 coding sequence is TGTGCCACCGGAGGGGACTCCGGGGACTCCTACAATGAGCAGTTCTTC. Protein product: CATGGDSGDSYNEQFF. The chain is built from TRBV24-1 and TRBJ2-1; tentative D call: TRBD2 (6 bases). In germline, CDR1 is KGHDR, CDR2 SFDVKD. Trimming removed 9 bases at V and 0 bases at J, with 17 bases between. The CDR3 runs to 16 residues.

This rearrangement joins TRBV27 to TRBJ1-3, with D unresolved. The CDR3 sequence is 13 residues long. In germline, CDR1 is MNHEY, CDR2 SMNVEV (reference sequence). The ends were cut back, 2 bases at V and 4 bases at J, with 6 bases in the middle. The CDR3 is CASSLREGNTIYF. The CDR3 nucleotides are TGTGCCAGCAGTTTAAGGGAGGGAAACACCATATATTTT.

The chain employs TRBV6-5 and TRBJ1-4, with D possibly being TRBD1 (6 bases). V was shortened by 8 bases and J by 0 bases, with 13 bases between the two germline ends. Germline lookup yields CDR1 MNHEY and CDR2 SVGAGI. The CDR3 is 15 residues long. CDR3 protein: CASRGGAATNEKLFF. The DNA for the CDR3 is TGTGCCAGCCGGGGGGGCGCAGCAACTAATGAAAAACTGTTTTTT.

The genes are TRBV28 and TRBJ1-2; maybe TRBD1 (6 bases). Trimming left V 4 bases short and J 8 bases short, with 14 bases between. The germline V gene encodes CDR1 MDHEN and CDR2 SYDVKM. This CDR3 is 13 amino acids long. Here the CDR3 DNA reads TGTGCCAGCAGTTCAACGTGGGGGGGCGGCTACACCTTC. Its translation is CASSSTWGGGYTF.

This chain uses TRBV29-1 with TRBJ1-1; D unresolved. Germline V gene lookup returns CDR1 SQVTM and CDR2 ANQGSEA. Trimming shortened V by 2 bases and J by 1 base, and 11 bases separated the two germline ends. The CDR3 is made up of 14 amino acids. CDR3 in amino acids: CSVESRVKNTEAFF. The DNA of the CDR3 is TGCAGCGTTGAAAGTCGAGTGAAGAACACTGAAGCTTTCTTT.

This clone was seen once. The chain employs TRBV25-1 and TRBJ2-5; TRBD2 agrees at 12 bases. After removal of 2 bases from V and 5 bases from J, the junction contained 0 bases not matched to a gene. Germline V gene data show CDR1 as MGHDK and CDR2 as SYGVNS. The CDR3 sequence is 14 residues long. CDR3: CASSELAGGETQYF. The CDR3 DNA follows: TGTGCCAGCAGTGAACTAGCGGGAGGGGAGACCCAGTACTTC.

The gene calls are TRBV19 and TRBJ2-6; D possibly corresponds to TRBD1 (6 bases). From germline, CDR1 is LNHDA and CDR2 SQIVND (reference sequence). Between the trimmed V and J ends, which lost 6 bases and 2 bases, there was a span of 8 bases. This CDR3 comprises 14 residues. The CDR3, as DNA: TGTGCCAGTAGCACAGGGACTGGGGCCAACGTCCTGACTTTC. It codes for CASSTGTGANVLTF.

This chain connects TRBV24-1 to TRBJ2-1; 12 bases align to TRBD1. Trimming removed 2 bases from V and 9 bases from J; junction bases left unmatched: 7. Germline V gives CDR1 KGHDR, CDR2 SFDVKD. This CDR3 spans 16 amino acids. The CDR3 sequence is CATSDSGTGGECEQFF. CDR3 DNA: TGTGCCACCAGTGATTCCGGGACAGGGGGCGAATGTGAGCAGTTCTTC.

The DNA of the CDR3 is TGTGCCAGCTCACCCGGGACAGGGGCGGACACTGAAGCTTTCTTT. This codes for CASSPGTGADTEAFF. The chain is built from TRBV18 and TRBJ1-1, with 10 bases that match TRBD1. Losses at the gene ends were 3 bases for V and 3 bases for J; bases not matched to a gene: 4. Per the germline V gene, CDR1 is KGHSH and CDR2 is LQKENI. CDR3 size: 15 residues.

The chain employs TRBV19 and TRBJ1-5; no firm D call. Trimming stripped 4 bases from V and 3 bases from J, with 19 bases between. CDR1 LNHDA and CDR2 SQIVND come from the germline V gene (reference sequence). This CDR3 is built from 17 residues. CDR3 sequence: CASSTYKGTGNNQPQHF. CDR3 nucleotide sequence: TGTGCCAGTAGTACTTACAAGGGCACCGGGAACAATCAGCCCCAGCATTTT.

The CDR3 sequence: CASRLAGVPTRYNEQFF. CDR3 DNA: TGTGCCAGCCGACTAGCGGGAGTCCCTACCAGATACAATGAGCAGTTCTTC. V gene TRBV27 combines with J gene TRBJ2-1; 12 bases fit TRBD2. Germline V gene sequence: CDR1 MNHEY, CDR2 SMNVEV (reference sequence). The CDR3 contains 17 residues. Trimming cost V 8 bases and J 4 bases; bases outside gene matches: 12.

As regards this clone: The DNA is left out, because the CDR3 cannot be placed on it with certainty; the CDR3 is given as TCRdb lists it. The V gene is TRBV12-2, the J gene TRBJ2-3; the table's D call, TRBD2, was not checked against the DNA. TRBV12-2 is given as a pseudogene. Termini included, the CDR3 measures 17 amino acids. This CDR3 is CASRLACWAGGIDTQYF.

The J gene is TRBJ2-7, the V gene TRBV2; 9 bases agree with TRBD1. The CDR3 spans 17 residues. The V gene's germline CDR1 is SNHLY and CDR2 FYNNEI. V dropped 1 base and J dropped 3; count of bases not matched to a gene: 10. CDR3 bases: TGTGCCAGCAGTGAAGGGACAGGGGCGGAAGGCGTCTACGAGCAGTACTTC. Its translation: CASSEGTGAEGVYEQYF.

V is TRBV19 and J is TRBJ2-1; D may be TRBD2 (6 bases). V lost 3 bases and J 2 bases, leaving 14 bases between the germline ends. This CDR3 contains 16 residues. The germline gives CDR1 LNHDA, CDR2 SQIVND (reference sequence). The CDR3 spells CASSISGGTAYNEQFF. CDR3 in DNA: TGTGCCAGTAGTATCTCTGGCGGGACGGCCTACAATGAGCAGTTCTTC.